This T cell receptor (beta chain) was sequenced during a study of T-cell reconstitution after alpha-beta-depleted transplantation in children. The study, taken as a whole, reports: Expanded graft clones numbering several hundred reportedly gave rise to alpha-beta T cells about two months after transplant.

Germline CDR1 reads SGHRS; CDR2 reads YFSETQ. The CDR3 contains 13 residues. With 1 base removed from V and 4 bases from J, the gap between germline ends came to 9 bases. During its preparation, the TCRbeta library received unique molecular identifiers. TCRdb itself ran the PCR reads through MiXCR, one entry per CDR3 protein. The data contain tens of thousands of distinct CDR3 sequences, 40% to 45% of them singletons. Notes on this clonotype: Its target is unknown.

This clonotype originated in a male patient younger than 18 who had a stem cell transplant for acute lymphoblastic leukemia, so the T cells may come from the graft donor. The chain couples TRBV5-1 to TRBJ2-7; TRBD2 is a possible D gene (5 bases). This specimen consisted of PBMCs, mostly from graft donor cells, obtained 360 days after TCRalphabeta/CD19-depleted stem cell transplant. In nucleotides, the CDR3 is TGCGCCAGCAGCTTGATCGAGCGGTACGAGCAGTACTTC. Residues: CASSLIERYEQYF. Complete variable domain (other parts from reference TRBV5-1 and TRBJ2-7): KAGVTQTPRYLIKTRGQQVTLSCSPISGHRSVSWYQQTPGQGLQFLFEYFSETQRNKGNFPGRFSGRQFSNSRSEMNVSTLELGDSALYLCASSLIERYEQYFGPGTRLTVT.